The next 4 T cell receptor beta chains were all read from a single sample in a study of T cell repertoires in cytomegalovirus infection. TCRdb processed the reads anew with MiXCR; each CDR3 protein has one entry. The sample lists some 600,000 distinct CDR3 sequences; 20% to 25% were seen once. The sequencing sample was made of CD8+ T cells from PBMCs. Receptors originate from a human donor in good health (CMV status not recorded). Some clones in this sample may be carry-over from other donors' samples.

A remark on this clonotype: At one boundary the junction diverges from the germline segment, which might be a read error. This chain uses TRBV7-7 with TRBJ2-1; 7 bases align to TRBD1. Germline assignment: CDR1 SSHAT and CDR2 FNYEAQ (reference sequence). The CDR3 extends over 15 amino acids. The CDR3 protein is CASSPLGRGYNEQFF. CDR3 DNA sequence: TGTGCTAGCAGCCCCCTAGGCAGGGGGTACAATGAGCAGTTCTTC.

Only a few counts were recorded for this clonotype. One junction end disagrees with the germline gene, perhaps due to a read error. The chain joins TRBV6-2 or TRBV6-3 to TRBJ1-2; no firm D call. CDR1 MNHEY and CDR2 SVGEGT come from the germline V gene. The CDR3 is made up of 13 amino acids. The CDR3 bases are TGTGTCAGCAGAGAGGTGGAGCGGTCTCCTGAAACCTTC. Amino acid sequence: CVSREVERSPETF.

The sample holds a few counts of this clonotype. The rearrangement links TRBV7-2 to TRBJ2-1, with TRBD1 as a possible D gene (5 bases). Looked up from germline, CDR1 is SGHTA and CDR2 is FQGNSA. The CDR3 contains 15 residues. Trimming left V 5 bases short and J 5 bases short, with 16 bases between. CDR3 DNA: TGTGCCAGCAGCCCTCGCTGGGGCGTCGACAATGAGCAGTTCTTC. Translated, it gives CASSPRWGVDNEQFF.

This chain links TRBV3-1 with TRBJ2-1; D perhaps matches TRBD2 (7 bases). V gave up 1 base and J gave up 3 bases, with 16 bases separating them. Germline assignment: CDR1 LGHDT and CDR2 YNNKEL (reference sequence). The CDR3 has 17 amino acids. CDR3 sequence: CASSQALAGAIYNEQFF. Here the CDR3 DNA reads TGTGCCAGCAGCCAAGCCCTGGCGGGGGCCATCTACAATGAGCAGTTCTTC.